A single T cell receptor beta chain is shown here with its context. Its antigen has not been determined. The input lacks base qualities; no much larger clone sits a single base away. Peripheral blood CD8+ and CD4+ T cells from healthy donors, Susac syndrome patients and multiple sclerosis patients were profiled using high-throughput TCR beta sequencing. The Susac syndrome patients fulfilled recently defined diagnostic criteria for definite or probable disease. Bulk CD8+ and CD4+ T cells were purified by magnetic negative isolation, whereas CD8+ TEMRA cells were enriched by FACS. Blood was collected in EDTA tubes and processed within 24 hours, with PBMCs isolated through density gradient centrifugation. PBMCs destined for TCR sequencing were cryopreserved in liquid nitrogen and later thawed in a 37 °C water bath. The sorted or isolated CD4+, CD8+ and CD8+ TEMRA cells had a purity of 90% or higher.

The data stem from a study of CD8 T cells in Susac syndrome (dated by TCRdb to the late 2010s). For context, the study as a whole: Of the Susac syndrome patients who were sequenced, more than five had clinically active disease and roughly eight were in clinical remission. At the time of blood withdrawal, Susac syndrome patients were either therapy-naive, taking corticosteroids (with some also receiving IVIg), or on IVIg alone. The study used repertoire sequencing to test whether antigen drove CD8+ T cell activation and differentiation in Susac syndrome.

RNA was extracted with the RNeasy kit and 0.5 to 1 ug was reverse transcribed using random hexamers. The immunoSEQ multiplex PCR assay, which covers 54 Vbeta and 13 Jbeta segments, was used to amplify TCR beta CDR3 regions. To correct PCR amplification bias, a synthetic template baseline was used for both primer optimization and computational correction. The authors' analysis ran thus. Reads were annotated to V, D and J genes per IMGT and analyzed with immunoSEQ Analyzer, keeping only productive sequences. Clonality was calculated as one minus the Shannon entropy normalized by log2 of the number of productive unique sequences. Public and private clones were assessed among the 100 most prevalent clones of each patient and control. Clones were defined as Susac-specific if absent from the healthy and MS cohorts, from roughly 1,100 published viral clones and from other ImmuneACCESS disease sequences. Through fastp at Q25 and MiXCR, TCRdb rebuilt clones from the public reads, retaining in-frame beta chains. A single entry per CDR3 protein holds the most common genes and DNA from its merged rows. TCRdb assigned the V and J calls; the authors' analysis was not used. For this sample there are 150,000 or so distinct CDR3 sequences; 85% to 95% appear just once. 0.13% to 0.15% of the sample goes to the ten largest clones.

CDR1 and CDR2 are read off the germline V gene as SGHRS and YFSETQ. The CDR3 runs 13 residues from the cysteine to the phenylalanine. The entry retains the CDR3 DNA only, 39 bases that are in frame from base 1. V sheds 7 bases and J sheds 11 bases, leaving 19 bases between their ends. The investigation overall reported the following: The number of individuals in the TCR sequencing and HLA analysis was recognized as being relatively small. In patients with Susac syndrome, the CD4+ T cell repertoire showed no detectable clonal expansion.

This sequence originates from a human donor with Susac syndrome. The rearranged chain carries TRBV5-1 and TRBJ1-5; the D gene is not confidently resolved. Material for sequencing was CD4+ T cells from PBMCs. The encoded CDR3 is CASASEPQGAQHF. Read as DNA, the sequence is TGCGCCAGCGCCTCTGAGCCCCAAGGAGCCCAGCATTTT.